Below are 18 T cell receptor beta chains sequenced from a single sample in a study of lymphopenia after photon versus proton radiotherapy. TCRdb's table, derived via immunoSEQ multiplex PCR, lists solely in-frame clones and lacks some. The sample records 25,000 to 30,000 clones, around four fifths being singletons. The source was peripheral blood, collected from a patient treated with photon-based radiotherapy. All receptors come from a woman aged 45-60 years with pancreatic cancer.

CDR3 DNA sequence: TGTGCCAGCAGCTTAGCGGGCCAGCCCCAGCATTTT. The encoded protein is CASSLAGQPQHF. The chain recombines TRBV7-8 with TRBJ1-5; no clear D gene. CDR1 and CDR2 (germline): SGHVS, FQNEAQ. The CDR3 runs to 12 residues. Trimming removed 0 bases at V and 7 bases at J, with 4 bases between.

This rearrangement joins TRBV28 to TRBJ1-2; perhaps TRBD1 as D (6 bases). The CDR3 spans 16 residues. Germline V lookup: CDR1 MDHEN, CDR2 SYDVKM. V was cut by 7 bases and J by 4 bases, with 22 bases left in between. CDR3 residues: CASIGGGEQSSYGYTF. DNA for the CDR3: TGTGCCAGCATCGGAGGGGGGGAACAGTCATCCTATGGCTACACCTTC.

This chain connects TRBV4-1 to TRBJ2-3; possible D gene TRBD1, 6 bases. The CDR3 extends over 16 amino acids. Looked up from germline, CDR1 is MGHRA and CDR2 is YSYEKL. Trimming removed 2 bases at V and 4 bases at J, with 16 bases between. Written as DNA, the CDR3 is TGCGCCAGCAGCCAACCCCGCGAGGGGGTTCCAGATACGCAGTATTTT. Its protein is CASSQPREGVPDTQYF.

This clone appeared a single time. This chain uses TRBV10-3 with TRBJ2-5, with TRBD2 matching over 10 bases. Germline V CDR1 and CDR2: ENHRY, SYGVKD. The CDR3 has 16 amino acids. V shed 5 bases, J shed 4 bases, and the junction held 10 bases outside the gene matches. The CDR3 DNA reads TGTGCCATCAGTCTTCGGGCTAGCGGGAGTCGAGAGACCCAGTACTTC. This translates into CAISLRASGSRETQYF.

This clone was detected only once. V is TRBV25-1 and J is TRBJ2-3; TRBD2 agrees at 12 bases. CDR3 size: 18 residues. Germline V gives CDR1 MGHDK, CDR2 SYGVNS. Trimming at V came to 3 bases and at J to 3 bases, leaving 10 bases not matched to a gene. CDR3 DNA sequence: TGTGCCAGCAGTGACCGCGTCGGGACTAGCGGGCTAACAGATACGCAGTATTTT. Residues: CASSDRVGTSGLTDTQYF.

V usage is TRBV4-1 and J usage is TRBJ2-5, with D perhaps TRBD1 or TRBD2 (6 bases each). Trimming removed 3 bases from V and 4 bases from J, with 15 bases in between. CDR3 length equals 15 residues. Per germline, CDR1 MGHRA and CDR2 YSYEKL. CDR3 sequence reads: CASSHTIQGGETQYF. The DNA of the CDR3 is TGCGCCAGCAGCCACACCATACAGGGAGGAGAGACCCAGTACTTC.

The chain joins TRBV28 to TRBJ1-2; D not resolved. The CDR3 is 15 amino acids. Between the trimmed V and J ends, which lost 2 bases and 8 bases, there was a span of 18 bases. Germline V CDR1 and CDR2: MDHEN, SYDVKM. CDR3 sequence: CASSLQNSRLSGYTF. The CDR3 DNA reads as TGTGCCAGCAGTTTACAGAACAGTAGGCTCTCCGGCTACACCTTC.

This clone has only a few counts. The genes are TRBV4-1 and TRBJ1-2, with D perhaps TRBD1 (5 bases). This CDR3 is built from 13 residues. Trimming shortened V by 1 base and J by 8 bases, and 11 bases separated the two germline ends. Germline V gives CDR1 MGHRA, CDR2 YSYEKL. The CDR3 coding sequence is TGCGCCAGCAGCCAAGGGTCAGGGTACGGCTACACCTTC. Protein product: CASSQGSGYGYTF.

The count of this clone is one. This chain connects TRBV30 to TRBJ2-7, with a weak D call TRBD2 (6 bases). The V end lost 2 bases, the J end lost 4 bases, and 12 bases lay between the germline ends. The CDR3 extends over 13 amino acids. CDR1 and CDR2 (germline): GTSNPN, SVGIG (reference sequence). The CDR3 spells CAWSIAAEYEQYF. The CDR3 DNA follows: TGTGCCTGGAGTATAGCGGCGGAGTACGAGCAGTACTTC.

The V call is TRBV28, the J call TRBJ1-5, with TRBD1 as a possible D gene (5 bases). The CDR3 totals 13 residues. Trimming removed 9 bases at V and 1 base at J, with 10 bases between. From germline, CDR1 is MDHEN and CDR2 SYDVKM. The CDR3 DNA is TGTGCCAGAACTCGGGACAGCAATCAGCCCCAGCATTTT. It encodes CARTRDSNQPQHF.

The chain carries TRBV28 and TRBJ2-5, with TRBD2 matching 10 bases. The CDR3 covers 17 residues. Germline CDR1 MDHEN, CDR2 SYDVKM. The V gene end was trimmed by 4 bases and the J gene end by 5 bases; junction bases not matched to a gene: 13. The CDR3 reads CASSSYLAGESLETQYF. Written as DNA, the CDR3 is TGTGCCAGCAGTTCCTACCTAGCGGGAGAGAGTCTCGAGACCCAGTACTTC.

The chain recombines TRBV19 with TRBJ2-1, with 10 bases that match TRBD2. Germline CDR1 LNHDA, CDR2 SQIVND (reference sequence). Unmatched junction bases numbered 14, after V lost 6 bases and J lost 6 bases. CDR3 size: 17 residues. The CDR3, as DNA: TGTGCCAGTAGAGGTCTAGCGGGAGTTTTAGCCCCCAATGAGCAGTTCTTC. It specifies CASRGLAGVLAPNEQFF.

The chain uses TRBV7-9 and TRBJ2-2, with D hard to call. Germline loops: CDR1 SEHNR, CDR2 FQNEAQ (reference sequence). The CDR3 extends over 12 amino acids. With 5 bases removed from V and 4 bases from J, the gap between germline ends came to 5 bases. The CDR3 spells CASSPSTGELFF. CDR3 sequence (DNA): TGTGCCAGCAGCCCCAGCACCGGGGAGCTGTTTTTT.

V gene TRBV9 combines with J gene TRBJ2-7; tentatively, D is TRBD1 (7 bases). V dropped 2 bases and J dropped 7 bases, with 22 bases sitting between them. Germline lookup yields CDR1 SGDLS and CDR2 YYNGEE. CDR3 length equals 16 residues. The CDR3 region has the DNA TGTGCCAGCAGCGTGGACCCTGGGACAGCGGGTAGGGAGCAGTACTTC. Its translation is CASSVDPGTAGREQYF.

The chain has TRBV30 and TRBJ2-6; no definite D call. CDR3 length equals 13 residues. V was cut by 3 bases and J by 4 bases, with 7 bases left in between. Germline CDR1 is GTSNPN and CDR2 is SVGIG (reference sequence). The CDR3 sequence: CAWRLSGANVLTF. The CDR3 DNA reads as TGTGCCTGGAGGCTTTCCGGGGCCAACGTCCTGACTTTC.

This CDR3 reads CASSLGSAGFYEQYF. As DNA, the CDR3 is TGTGCCAGCAGCTTAGGGTCTGCAGGCTTCTACGAGCAGTACTTC. The rearrangement joins TRBV7-6 to TRBJ2-7; the D is unclear. This CDR3 has 15 residues. The germline V gene has CDR1 SGHVS and CDR2 FNYEAQ. Trimming cost V 1 base and J 3 bases, with 13 bases left between them.

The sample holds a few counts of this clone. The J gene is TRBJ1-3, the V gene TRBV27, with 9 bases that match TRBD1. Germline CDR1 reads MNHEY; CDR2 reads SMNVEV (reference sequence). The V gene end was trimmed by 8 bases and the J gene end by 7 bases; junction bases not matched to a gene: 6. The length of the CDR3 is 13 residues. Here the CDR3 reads CASGDRALNTIYF. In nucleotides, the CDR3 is TGTGCCAGCGGGGACAGGGCCCTTAACACCATATATTTT.

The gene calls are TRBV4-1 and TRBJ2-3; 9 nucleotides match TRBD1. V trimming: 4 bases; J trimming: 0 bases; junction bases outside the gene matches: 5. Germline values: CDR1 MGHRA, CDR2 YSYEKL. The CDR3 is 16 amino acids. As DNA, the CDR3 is TGCGCCAGCAGCCCCGGGACAGGGTTGAGCACAGATACGCAGTATTTT. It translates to CASSPGTGLSTDTQYF.